This is a list of T cell receptor beta chains from one sample in a study of blood T cell repertoires in COVID-19. Profiled with immunoSEQ multiplex PCR; TCRdb holds only in-frame clones, not every one. The sample includes under 300,000 clones, 70% to 80% of them seen just once. Sequenced: peripheral blood. All receptors come from a woman at least 80 years old with acute or convalescent COVID-19. Both conserved end residues are part of each CDR3. A D gene is named only where the DNA matches it firmly. For some rows the clone size is stated as once, few or many, or as a class when expanded; others skip it.

TRBD1	few	15	TRBV4-1	TRBJ1-4	CASSRGRGPSEKLFF	TGCGCCAGCAGCCGGGGCAGGGGGCCTAGTGAAAAACTGTTTTTT
TRBD1	-	14	TRBV5-4	TRBJ2-5	CASSSTGGGETQYF	TGTGCCAGCAGCAGCACAGGGGGAGGAGAGACCCAGTACTTC
TRBD1	-	15	TRBV19	TRBJ2-1	CASSRDRGLNNEQFF	TGTGCCAGTAGTAGGGACAGGGGGCTGAACAATGAGCAGTTCTTC
-	few	16	TRBV18	TRBJ2-6	CASSAGVASGANVLTF	TGTGCCAGCTCCGCCGGGGTTGCCTCTGGGGCCAACGTCCTGACTTTC
-	few	13	TRBV3-1/TRBV3-2	TRBJ1-2	CASSQYGGDGYTF	TGTGCCAGCAGCCAATATGGGGGCGATGGCTACACCTTC
TRBD1	-	15	TRBV25-1	TRBJ1-5	CASSGIGTANQPQHF	TGTGCCAGCAGTGGAATCGGGACAGCCAATCAGCCCCAGCATTTT
TRBD2	-	14	TRBV7-9	TRBJ2-5	CASSPLGLRETQYF	TGTGCCAGCAGTCCTTTGGGACTAAGAGAGACCCAGTACTTC
-	-	13	TRBV7-9	TRBJ2-7	CASSVTQGSEQYF	TGTGCCAGCAGCGTCACACAGGGTTCCGAGCAGTACTTC
TRBD1	-	11	TRBV20-1	TRBJ2-7	CSALQGDEQYF	TGCAGTGCTCTACAGGGGGACGAGCAGTACTTC
TRBD1	few	14	TRBV28	TRBJ1-5	CASIPGQGNQPQHF	TGTGCCAGCATTCCGGGACAGGGGAATCAGCCCCAGCATTTT
-	-	14	TRBV5-6	TRBJ2-1	CASSLIGQYNEQFF	TGTGCCAGCAGCTTGATAGGACAGTACAATGAGCAGTTCTTC
TRBD1	-	13	TRBV11-2	TRBJ2-7	CASSAGTGGGQYF	TGTGCCAGCAGCGCTGGGACAGGGGGCGGACAGTACTTC
-	-	16	TRBV4-1	TRBJ1-2	CASSQTPTKNYYGYTF	TGCGCCAGCAGTCAAACCCCGACAAAGAATTACTATGGCTACACCTTC
-	few	13	TRBV11-2	TRBJ1-1	CASSLGRGTEAFF	TGTGCCAGCAGCTTAGGTAGGGGCACTGAAGCTTTCTTT
-	-	13	TRBV7-3	TRBJ1-1	CASSQQENTEAFF	TGTGCCAGCAGCCAACAGGAGAACACTGAAGCTTTCTTT
-	-	14	TRBV2	TRBJ1-2	CASSVMGADGGYTF	TGTGCCAGCAGTGTTATGGGGGCGGATGGTGGCTACACCTTC
-	-	10	TRBV10-1	TRBJ1-4	CAGGDEKLFF	TGCGCCGGGGGGGATGAAAAACTGTTTTTT
-	once	11	TRBV20-1	TRBJ1-2	CSAKGYYGYTF	TGCAGTGCTAAGGGGTACTATGGCTACACCTTC
-	-	13	TRBV4-1	TRBJ2-7	CASSQGHSYEQYF	TGCGCCAGCAGCCAGGGCCACTCCTACGAGCAGTACTTC
TRBD2	-	14	TRBV7-8	TRBJ2-7	CASSQQPGLAEQYF	TGTGCCAGCAGTCAGCAACCGGGACTAGCCGAGCAGTACTTC
TRBD1	few	16	TRBV2	TRBJ2-2	CASSFLGQTNTGELFF	TGTGCCAGCAGTTTCTTGGGACAGACGAACACCGGGGAGCTGTTTTTT
-	-	14	TRBV19	TRBJ1-6	CASSIQQINSPLHF	TGTGCCAGTAGTATACAACAGATAAATTCACCCCTCCACTTT
TRBD2	-	16	TRBV7-9	TRBJ2-2	CASSTGLSANTGELFF	TGTGCCAGCAGCACGGGACTAAGCGCGAACACCGGGGAGCTGTTTTTT
TRBD1	-	17	TRBV18	TRBJ1-1	CASSPRGPGGLNTEAFF	TGTGCCAGCTCACCACGCGGACCAGGGGGCCTGAACACTGAAGCTTTCTTT
-	-	14	TRBV5-4	TRBJ1-2	CASSLTGTNYGYTF	TGTGCCAGCAGCTTGACAGGGACTAACTATGGCTACACCTTC
TRBD2	-	17	TRBV3-1/TRBV3-2	TRBJ2-1	CASSPPGLAGVNNEQFF	TGTGCCAGCAGCCCGCCGGGACTAGCGGGAGTCAACAATGAGCAGTTCTTC
-	-	17	TRBV5-1	TRBJ1-1	CASSIVPVGQGKAEAFF	TGCGCCAGCAGTATAGTGCCGGTGGGGCAGGGGAAGGCTGAAGCTTTCTTT
TRBD2	-	16	TRBV4-1	TRBJ2-5	CASSQDFLAGVETQYF	TGCGCCAGCAGCCAAGATTTTCTAGCGGGGGTTGAGACCCAGTACTTC
TRBD1	many	15	TRBV11-2	TRBJ2-7	CASSSNRGLLYEQYF	TGTGCCAGCAGCTCTAACAGGGGTCTCCTCTACGAGCAGTACTTC
TRBD2	-	12	TRBV29-1	TRBJ2-5	CSGGTRRETQYF	TGCAGCGGGGGGACTAGGCGTGAGACCCAGTACTTC
TRBD2	-	18	TRBV19	TRBJ2-2	CASSPGLAGGFLAGELFF	TGTGCCAGTAGTCCGGGACTAGCGGGGGGCTTCCTTGCCGGGGAGCTGTTTTTT
-	-	15	TRBV4-2	TRBJ1-3	CASSQSARGGNTIYF	TGTGCCAGCAGCCAATCGGCACGCGGTGGAAACACCATATATTTT
TRBD2	-	13	TRBV6-5	TRBJ2-1	CASRRGGNNEQFF	TGTGCCAGCCGGCGGGGGGGAAACAATGAGCAGTTCTTC
-	-	16	TRBV10-1	TRBJ2-6	CASSESGGSGANVLTF	TGCGCCAGCAGTGAGTCGGGGGGCTCTGGGGCCAACGTCCTGACTTTC
-	-	15	TRBV7-2	TRBJ1-6	CASSKESSYNSPLHF	TGTGCCAGCAGCAAGGAGAGCTCCTATAATTCACCCCTCCACTTT
-	-	14	TRBV9	TRBJ1-5	CASSLGLSNQPQHF	TGTGCCAGCAGCTTGGGACTGAGCAATCAGCCCCAGCATTTT
-	-	14	TRBV5-1	TRBJ1-4	CASSFWARNEKLFF	TGCGCCAGCAGCTTCTGGGCAAGGAATGAAAAACTGTTTTTT
-	-	14	TRBV2	TRBJ2-1	CASSGGGGRNEQFF	TGTGCCAGCAGTGGGGGAGGGGGGCGCAATGAGCAGTTCTTC
TRBD2	-	15	TRBV5-5	TRBJ2-1	CASSHGTSGINEQFF	TGTGCCAGCAGCCACGGGACTAGCGGGATCAATGAGCAGTTCTTC
-	-	21	TRBV21-1	TRBJ2-3	CASSNSGTSGDKSPSTDTQYF	TGTGCCAGCAGCAATTCCGGGACTAGCGGGGACAAGAGCCCGAGCACAGATACGCAGTATTTT
TRBD2	-	16	TRBV4-1	TRBJ2-1	CASSPARTSGKNEQFF	TGCGCCAGCAGCCCGGCCAGGACTAGCGGGAAGAATGAGCAGTTCTTC
TRBD2	few	17	TRBV7-9	TRBJ2-5	CASSLGGAGDLKETQYF	TGTGCCAGCAGCTTAGGCGGGGCGGGGGACCTCAAAGAGACCCAGTACTTC
-	many	14	TRBV10-3	TRBJ2-1	CAISPTSMVNEQFF	TGTGCCATCTCCCCAACTAGTATGGTGAATGAGCAGTTCTTC
-	-	13	TRBV7-3	TRBJ2-5	CASSIGQRETQYF	TGTGCCAGCAGCATTGGACAGCGAGAGACCCAGTACTTC
-	-	14	TRBV6-1	TRBJ1-2	CASSELGRQDGYTF	TGTGCCAGCAGTGAACTGGGGCGACAGGATGGCTACACCTTC
TRBD2	-	16	TRBV7-8	TRBJ2-5	CASSFRLAGGQETQYF	TGTGCCAGCAGCTTTCGACTAGCGGGGGGGCAAGAGACCCAGTACTTC
-	once	14	TRBV5-4	TRBJ1-1	CASSLGVVNTEAFF	TGTGCCAGCAGCTTGGGAGTAGTGAACACTGAAGCTTTCTTT
-	-	15	TRBV7-9	TRBJ2-5	CASSLSMSGSETQYF	TGTGCCAGCAGCTTATCTATGTCGGGTTCCGAGACCCAGTACTTC
TRBD2	-	15	TRBV6-4	TRBJ2-1	CASSDAGTTNNEQFF	TGTGCCAGCAGTGACGCCGGGACTACGAACAATGAGCAGTTCTTC
-	-	15	TRBV2	TRBJ2-3	CASSGGGYLTDTQYF	TGTGCCAGCAGTGGAGGCGGCTATCTCACAGATACGCAGTATTTT
-	-	13	TRBV5-1	TRBJ1-1	CASSLDGSTEAFF	TGCGCCAGCAGCTTGGATGGCAGTACTGAAGCTTTCTTT
-	-	15	TRBV5-1	TRBJ1-5	CASSLDGGARQPQHF	TGCGCCAGCAGCTTGGACGGGGGGGCTCGGCAGCCCCAGCATTTT